Below, 27 T cell receptor beta chains from the same sample are listed, as sequenced in a study of technical replicates of blood from a few donors. TCRdb's copy holds only in-frame clones and misses some; the assay was immunoSEQ multiplex PCR. This table has 60,000 to 85,000 clones, approximately 94% appearing once. Specimen: T cells isolated from PBMCs. These receptors were taken from a human donor in good health.

This chain uses TRBV4-2 with TRBJ1-1, with no clear D. The CDR3 covers 13 residues. Looked up from germline, CDR1 is LGHNA and CDR2 is YNFKEQ. V gave up 7 bases and J gave up 10 bases, with 19 bases separating them. Written as DNA, the CDR3 is TGTGCCAGCATTGACACCTTCGAACTTGGAGCTTTCTTT. Encoded protein: CASIDTFELGAFF.

The chain employs TRBV7-6 and TRBJ2-7; 9 nucleotides match TRBD1. The germline V gene encodes CDR1 SGHVS and CDR2 FNYEAQ. J was trimmed by 3 bases and V by 4 bases; bases with no gene match: 4. The CDR3 extends over 14 amino acids. CDR3 bases: TGTGCCAGCAGCTCCGGGACAGGGTTCTACGAGCAGTACTTC. Residues: CASSSGTGFYEQYF. The complete variable domain, with remaining parts taken from reference TRBV7-6 and TRBJ2-7, reads GAGVSQSPRYKVTKRGQDVALRCDPISGHVSLYWYRQALGQGPEFLTYFNYEAQQDKSGLPNDRFSAERPEGSISTLTIQRTEQRDSAMYRCASSSGTGFYEQYFGPGTRLTVT.

The gene calls are TRBV30 and TRBJ2-2; TRBD1 might be the D (5 bases). The CDR3 consists of 14 residues. Germline loops: CDR1 GTSNPN, CDR2 SVGIG (reference sequence). Trimming took 0 bases from V and 4 from J, leaving 9 bases between them. The CDR3 bases are TGTGCCTGGAGTGTAGGACACCTCACCGGGGAGCTGTTTTTT. Translated, it gives CAWSVGHLTGELFF. Complete variable domain (other parts from reference TRBV30 and TRBJ2-2): SQTIHQWPATLVQPVGSPLSLECTVEGTSNPNLYWYRQAAGRGLQLLFYSVGIGQISSEVPQNLSASRPQDRQFILSSKKLLLSDSGFYLCAWSVGHLTGELFFGEGSRLTVL.

V usage is TRBV7-2 and J usage is TRBJ2-1; 8 bases align to TRBD2. Trimming cost V 5 bases and J 4 bases; bases outside gene matches: 7. The CDR3 covers 15 residues. Looked up from germline, CDR1 is SGHTA and CDR2 is FQGNSA. Written as DNA, the CDR3 is TGTGCCAGCAGCCTGACTAGCGAGAGATACAATGAGCAGTTCTTC. It yields the protein CASSLTSERYNEQFF.

This clone has only one observation. The gene calls are TRBV7-8 and TRBJ1-4; D possibly corresponds to TRBD1 (5 bases). Looked up from germline, CDR1 is SGHVS and CDR2 is FQNEAQ. The CDR3 runs 15 residues. Trimming removed 3 bases at V and 0 bases at J, with 8 bases between. The CDR3 nucleotides read TGTGCCAGCAGCTTTGACAGTGCAACTAATGAAAAACTGTTTTTT. Translating it yields CASSFDSATNEKLFF.

CDR3 sequence: CASSALGGLSGNTIYF. DNA of the CDR3: TGTGCCAGCAGCGCCCTCGGGGGACTATCGGGAAACACCATATATTTT. This sequence joins TRBV9 and TRBJ1-3; D might be TRBD1 (5 bases). Germline-derived CDR1 and CDR2 are SGDLS and YYNGEE. This CDR3 contains 16 residues. The ends were cut back, 3 bases at V and 4 bases at J, with 17 bases in the middle.

The chain links TRBV7-8 to TRBJ2-7; TRBD2 matches at 9 bases. With 6 bases clipped from V and 4 bases from J, the junction kept 10 bases outside the gene matches. This CDR3 contains 15 residues. Germline V lookup: CDR1 SGHVS, CDR2 FQNEAQ. In nucleotides, the CDR3 is TGTGCCAGCAGTTCTACAATAGCGGGAGAATACGAGCAGTACTTC. Its protein is CASSSTIAGEYEQYF. The whole variable domain, remainder taken from reference TRBV7-8 and TRBJ2-7, is GAGVSQSPRYKVAKRGQDVALRCDPISGHVSLFWYQQALGQGPEFLTYFQNEAQLDKSGLPSDRFFAERPEGSVSTLKIQRTQQEDSAVYLCASSSTIAGEYEQYFGPGTRLTVT.

V usage is TRBV5-4 and J usage is TRBJ2-3; 8 bases are shared with TRBD2. This CDR3 is 16 amino acids long. Germline trimming cut 0 bases from V and 3 bases from J; bases unmatched to any gene: 6. CDR1 SGHNT and CDR2 YYREEE come from the germline V gene (reference sequence). Written as DNA, the CDR3 is TGTGCCAGCAGCTTGGGAGAAGCGGGAGCTACAGATACGCAGTATTTT. Its protein product is CASSLGEAGATDTQYF. Based on the CDR3 plus reference TRBV5-4 and TRBJ2-3, the full variable domain is ETGVTQSPTHLIKTRGQQVTLRCSSQSGHNTVSWYQQALGQGPQFIFQYYREEENGRGNFPPRFSGLQFPNYSSELNVNALELDDSALYLCASSLGEAGATDTQYFGPGTRLTVL.

The chain uses TRBV13 and TRBJ2-3; the D is unclear. The germline gives CDR1 PRHDT, CDR2 FYEKMQ (reference sequence). The V end lost 5 bases, the J end lost 6 bases, and 27 bases lay between the germline ends. The CDR3 runs to 18 residues. The CDR3 DNA reads TGTGCCAGCAGCGTACGAACAGACGTTCAAGGAAGCCCCGATACGCAGTATTTT. This codes for CASSVRTDVQGSPDTQYF.

This chain connects TRBV5-6 to TRBJ1-1; 8 bases match TRBD1. This CDR3 has 12 amino acids. The V segment lost 2 bases and the J segment 10 bases; nucleotides outside the gene matches: 4. Per germline, CDR1 SGHDT and CDR2 YYEEEE. As DNA, the CDR3 is TGTGCCAGCAGCTTCAGGGGGCCAGGAGCTTTCTTT. It yields the protein CASSFRGPGAFF.

The chain carries TRBV7-9 and TRBJ1-2, with no clear D. V lost 1 base, J lost 1 base, and 10 bases lay in between. The CDR3 consists of 15 residues. Germline V lookup: CDR1 SEHNR, CDR2 FQNEAQ (reference sequence). CDR3: CASSLVDTSNYGYTF. The CDR3 DNA sequence: TGTGCCAGCAGCTTAGTCGACACCAGTAACTATGGCTACACCTTC.

The chain couples TRBV14 to TRBJ2-2; no reliable D call. Germline V gene sequence: CDR1 SGHDN, CDR2 FVKESK. This CDR3 region has 15 residues. The ends were cut back, 0 bases at V and 7 bases at J, with 12 bases in the middle. The CDR3 DNA reads as TGTGCCAGCAGCCAAGATTGGGCAGCCCGCGGGGAGCTGTTTTTT. This codes for CASSQDWAARGELFF. Using reference TRBV14 and TRBJ2-2 for the parts outside the CDR3, the full variable domain is EAGVTQFPSHSVIEKGQTVTLRCDPISGHDNLYWYRRVMGKEIKFLLHFVKESKQDESGMPNNRFLAERTGGTYSTLKVQPAELEDSGVYFCASSQDWAARGELFFGEGSRLTVL.

The rearrangement uses TRBV10-3 and TRBJ1-1; D possibly corresponds to TRBD1 (6 bases). The germline gives CDR1 ENHRY, CDR2 SYGVKD. The CDR3 is 13 residues long. V was pared by 6 bases and J by 0 bases, with 8 bases between. This CDR3 reads CAIRDSLNTEAFF. CDR3 coding DNA: TGTGCCATCAGGGACAGTTTGAACACTGAAGCTTTCTTT.

The chain has TRBV4-3 and TRBJ1-1, with 10 bases identical to TRBD1. The CDR3 spans 14 residues. The J segment lost 1 base and the V segment lost 4 bases, leaving 0 bases of the junction unmatched. CDR1 is LGHNA and CDR2 is YSLEER in the germline V gene. The chain's CDR3 is CASSRDRGNTEAFF. Written as DNA, the CDR3 is TGCGCCAGCAGCCGGGACAGGGGGAACACTGAAGCTTTCTTT.

The chain employs TRBV6-5 and TRBJ2-7, with D maybe TRBD1 (5 bases). The CDR3 has 12 amino acids. V gave up 9 bases and J gave up 0 bases, with 9 bases separating them. Per germline, CDR1 MNHEY and CDR2 SVGAGI. This CDR3 reads CASTDSSYEQYF. The CDR3 DNA reads as TGTGCCAGTACAGACAGCTCCTACGAGCAGTACTTC.

This chain uses TRBV6-5 with TRBJ2-1; D may be TRBD2 (7 bases). Germline assignment: CDR1 MNHEY and CDR2 SVGAGI. The CDR3 contains 15 residues. V was pared by 6 bases and J by 0 bases, with 12 bases between. For the CDR3, the DNA is TGTGCCAGCAGCGAGAGGGGGGGCTCCTACAATGAGCAGTTCTTC. The encoded protein is CASSERGGSYNEQFF.

The rearrangement joins TRBV9 to TRBJ1-1; 7 nucleotides align to TRBD1. Germline V gene lookup returns CDR1 SGDLS and CDR2 YYNGEE. V was pared by 4 bases and J by 10 bases, with 10 bases of the junction left unmatched. This CDR3 has 13 amino acids. The CDR3 DNA is TGTGCCAGCAGCCTTCGAACAGGGGAGGCAGCTTTCTTT. Residues: CASSLRTGEAAFF.

The V call is TRBV19, the J call TRBJ1-1; no clear D. The germline gives CDR1 LNHDA, CDR2 SQIVND (reference sequence). V was clipped by 5 bases and J by 3 bases, with 10 bases between them. There are 13 residues in the CDR3. The CDR3 loop is CASSPSAYTEAFF. CDR3 DNA: TGTGCCAGTAGTCCATCCGCGTACACTGAAGCTTTCTTT.

CDR3 nucleotide sequence: TGTGCCAGCAGCAGTAGCGGGAGTCCCAATGAGCAGTTCTTC. It is translated as CASSSSGSPNEQFF. The rearrangement links TRBV9 to TRBJ2-1, with TRBD2 identical over 9 bases. V was pared by 4 bases and J by 6 bases, with 5 bases of the junction left unmatched. Germline loops: CDR1 SGDLS, CDR2 YYNGEE. This CDR3 is built from 14 residues.

The chain recombines TRBV27 with TRBJ2-5; 7 positions match TRBD2. The germline gives CDR1 MNHEY, CDR2 SMNVEV (reference sequence). V gave up 4 bases and J gave up 5 bases; unmatched junction bases: 7. This CDR3 has 14 residues. The CDR3 loop reads CASSSGGSWETQYF. The CDR3, as DNA: TGTGCCAGCAGTTCTGGCGGGAGCTGGGAGACCCAGTACTTC.

The rearrangement uses TRBV7-2 and TRBJ2-2, with 10 bases lining up with TRBD1. Germline loops: CDR1 SGHTA, CDR2 FQGNSA. J lost 5 bases, V lost 11 bases, and 8 bases had no gene match. This CDR3 comprises 14 residues. DNA for the CDR3: TGTGCCGCCCGGGACAGGGGAAGAACCGGGGAGCTGTTTTTT. This gives the protein CAARDRGRTGELFF.

The genes are TRBV28 and TRBJ1-1; 8 bases fit TRBD1. The V segment lost 2 bases and the J segment 6 bases; nucleotides outside the gene matches: 11. Germline V gene lookup returns CDR1 MDHEN and CDR2 SYDVKM. This CDR3 has 16 residues. The CDR3 DNA sequence: TGTGCCAGCAGTTTAGACAGGGGTATTTTTAACGCTGAAGCTTTCTTT. It yields the protein CASSLDRGIFNAEAFF.

The sample holds one count of this clone. This chain connects TRBV7-9 to TRBJ1-2, with D perhaps TRBD1 (6 bases). Germline CDR1 SEHNR, CDR2 FQNEAQ (reference sequence). This CDR3 contains 15 residues. Trimming left V 1 base short and J 8 bases short, with 17 bases between. CDR3 in DNA: TGTGCCAGCAGCTTAGGGATATTTGGACAGCAAGGCTACACCTTC. This encodes CASSLGIFGQQGYTF.

This chain joins TRBV6-5 and TRBJ2-2, with no clear D. V dropped 10 bases and J dropped 0 bases, with 9 bases sitting between them. This CDR3 comprises 13 residues. Germline CDR1 reads MNHEY; CDR2 reads SVGAGI. The CDR3 reads CATKLANTGELFF. Written as DNA, the CDR3 is TGTGCCACCAAACTCGCGAACACCGGGGAGCTGTTTTTT.

The J gene is TRBJ1-2, the V gene TRBV5-5; unclear D gene. The CDR3 is 14 amino acids. Germline loops: CDR1 SGHKS, CDR2 YYEKEE (reference sequence). V was pared by 3 bases and J by 8 bases, with 17 bases between. The CDR3 protein is CASSSPGKNKGYTF. The CDR3 region has the DNA TGTGCCAGCAGCTCGCCCGGGAAGAATAAAGGCTACACCTTC.

V gene TRBV6-1 combines with J gene TRBJ2-1, with TRBD2 as a possible D gene (6 bases). The CDR3 contains 14 residues. V dropped 7 bases and J dropped 8 bases, with 18 bases sitting between them. CDR1 MNHNS and CDR2 SASEGT come from the germline V gene. The CDR3 nucleotides read TGTGCCAGCAAAAGGGGACTTCTCGGCGATGAGCAGTTCTTC. Encoded protein: CASKRGLLGDEQFF.

The V gene is TRBV7-3, the J gene TRBJ2-3; 10 nucleotides align to TRBD1. Germline V gives CDR1 SGHTA, CDR2 FQGTGA. The CDR3 consists of 15 residues. J gave up 3 bases and V 4 bases, and 4 bases lay outside the gene matches. The chain's CDR3 is CASSWTGGVTDTQYF. As DNA, the CDR3 is TGTGCCAGCAGCTGGACAGGGGGAGTTACAGATACGCAGTATTTT.